The rows below give T cell receptor beta chains drawn from one sample of a study of spatial heterogeneity in lung cancer. TCRdb called the 5' RACE reads again in MiXCR, with one record for every CDR3 protein. The sample records around 47,000 distinct CDR3 sequences, under 8% being singletons. The material sequenced was PBMCs, taken at follow-up. The receptors stem from a female donor with early-stage non-small cell lung cancer. Each CDR3 is given with its conserved first and last residue.

J gene | V gene | CDR3 protein
TRBJ1-1 | TRBV14 | CASSYDPNTEAFF
TRBJ1-1 | TRBV7-9 | CASSFRGGGTEAFF
TRBJ1-6 | TRBV18 | CASSTRNNSPLHF
TRBJ1-3 | TRBV7-2 | CASSLSWGAGNTIYF
TRBJ2-7 | TRBV7-2 | CASSFQYEQYF
TRBJ1-1 | TRBV3-1 | CASSQTGNTEAFF
TRBJ2-7 | TRBV2 | CASSGQGGYEQYF
TRBJ1-5 | TRBV28 | CASSLGTGGSNQPQHF
TRBJ2-3 | TRBV7-3 | CASSLIGGATDTQYF
TRBJ1-3 | TRBV20-1 | CSATYSSGNTIYF
TRBJ1-1 | TRBV27 | CASSQAGGRRTEAFF
TRBJ2-7 | TRBV5-1 | CASSLAETLTYEQYF
TRBJ1-4 | TRBV18 | CASSPAKDRLNEKLFF
TRBJ2-3 | TRBV10-3 | CAISDFRGARSTDTQYF
TRBJ2-1 | TRBV5-1 | CASSLSGPYNEQFF
TRBJ2-5 | TRBV6-6 | CASRLAGVWETQYF
TRBJ2-1 | TRBV27 | CASSLQGDPYNEQFF
TRBJ2-7 | TRBV10-3 | CAISTRTGEDEQYF
TRBJ2-7 | TRBV28 | CASSFQKQGSYEQYF